The 3 T cell receptor beta chains reported below all come from one sample, sequenced in a study of blood T cell repertoires in COVID-19. Using immunoSEQ multiplex PCR, the repertoire was profiled, and TCRdb retains in-frame clones only, with some absent. Among about 110,000 clones listed, about 87% were seen once. Sequenced sample: peripheral blood. The receptors were sampled from a human donor in a cohort sampled during active COVID-19.

This sequence joins TRBV4-3 and TRBJ2-3; 14 nucleotides align to TRBD2. The CDR3 length is 17 residues. Germline V lookup: CDR1 LGHNA, CDR2 YSLEER. The ends lost 0 bases at V and 5 bases at J; junction bases unmatched: 4. The CDR3 spells CASSQDSGTSGRDTQYF. The CDR3 nucleotides read TGCGCCAGCAGCCAAGACTCCGGGACTAGCGGGAGAGATACGCAGTATTTT.

This clone showed up just once. The chain joins TRBV19 to TRBJ1-1, with 9 bases identical to TRBD1. The V gene end was trimmed by 5 bases and the J gene end by 4 bases; junction bases not matched to a gene: 17. Germline V gene data show CDR1 as LNHDA and CDR2 as SQIVND (reference sequence). The CDR3 sequence is 18 residues long. CDR3 residues: CASSVTPGQGRGGTEAFF. The CDR3 coding sequence is TGTGCCAGTAGTGTAACACCGGGACAGGGAAGGGGAGGCACTGAAGCTTTCTTT.

The chain combines TRBV7-8 with TRBJ1-3, with D maybe TRBD1 (6 bases). Germline CDR1 and CDR2: SGHVS and FQNEAQ. The CDR3 contains 15 residues. V gave up 0 bases and J gave up 4 bases, with 10 bases separating them. CDR3 nucleotide sequence: TGTGCCAGCAGCTTAGCTCCAGGGGCGGGAAACACCATATATTTT. Translated: CASSLAPGAGNTIYF. The whole variable domain, filled in from reference TRBV7-8 and TRBJ1-3, reads GAGVSQSPRYKVAKRGQDVALRCDPISGHVSLFWYQQALGQGPEFLTYFQNEAQLDKSGLPSDRFFAERPEGSVSTLKIQRTQQEDSAVYLCASSLAPGAGNTIYFGEGSWLTVV.